Below, one T cell receptor (beta chain) is given with its context. Germline V gives CDR1 MNHEY, CDR2 SVGAGI. V was trimmed by 4 bases and J by 6 bases, leaving 24 bases between them. The CDR3 loop spans 17 amino acids. This sample is part of a study of blood T cells in healthy people across ages. A sample-barcoded 5' primer and a J-beta primer mix were used in a second PCR of about 7 to 11 cycles. One entry per CDR3 protein, called by TCRdb with MiXCR from the 5' RACE reads. The sample contains some 1.5 million distinct CDR3 sequences, roughly 43% of which appear only once. The sequencing sample was made of blood. This chain joins TRBV6-5 and TRBJ1-2; possible D gene TRBD1, 6 bases. The receptor was isolated from a woman aged 18 to 35 in good health. CDR3: CASSSAPGRGDSDGYTF. The CDR3, as DNA: TGTGCCAGCAGTTCGGCCCCTGGCAGGGGTGATTCGGATGGCTACACCTTC.